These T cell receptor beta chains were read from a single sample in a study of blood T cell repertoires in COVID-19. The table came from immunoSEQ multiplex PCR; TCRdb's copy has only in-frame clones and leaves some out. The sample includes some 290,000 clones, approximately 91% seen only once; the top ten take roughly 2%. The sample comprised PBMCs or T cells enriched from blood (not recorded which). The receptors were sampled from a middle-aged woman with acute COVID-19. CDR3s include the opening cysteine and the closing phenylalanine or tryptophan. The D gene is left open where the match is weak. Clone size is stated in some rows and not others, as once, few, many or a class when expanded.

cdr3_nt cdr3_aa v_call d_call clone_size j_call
TGTGCCAGCAGCCCAGACTTGCACTCTGGAAACACCATATATTTT CASSPDLHSGNTIYF TRBV9 . . TRBJ1-3
TGTGCCAGCAGCCCTCTGTTTCTGAACACTGAAGCTTTCTTT CASSPLFLNTEAFF TRBV14 . . TRBJ1-1
TGTGCCAGCAGGGGCAGGGGAGGCAATCAGCCCCAGCATTTT CASRGRGGNQPQHF TRBV2 . . TRBJ1-5
TGTGCCAGCAGGGGGGCCCAGATGCAGCCCCAGCATTTT CASRGAQMQPQHF TRBV2 . . TRBJ1-5
TGTGCCAGCACAGGAGGGACAGGGGGCGTTTGGGACACTGAAGCTTTCTTT CASTGGTGGVWDTEAFF TRBV5-6 TRBD1 once TRBJ1-1
TGTGCCAGCAGGACGGACAGGGTTTCACCCCTCCACTTT CASRTDRVSPLHF TRBV6-5 TRBD1 . TRBJ1-6
TGTGCCAGCAGCTTAGAGTCGCAGCGGGGGCATTTCAGTGAGCAGTTCTTC CASSLESQRGHFSEQFF TRBV7-8 TRBD2 . TRBJ2-1
TGTGCCAGTAGTATAGGGATTCGGGCTGGGAGGACTGAAGCTTTCTTT CASSIGIRAGRTEAFF TRBV19 . . TRBJ1-1
TGTGCCAGCTCATTCACACTAGCGACTAGCACAGATACGCAGTATTTT CASSFTLATSTDTQYF TRBV18 TRBD2 . TRBJ2-3
TGTGCCAGCGGATGGGGGGGCACAGATACGCAGTATTTT CASGWGGTDTQYF TRBV5-8 . . TRBJ2-3
TGTGCCAGTAGTATACAGGGGGGTAATTCACCCCTCCACTTT CASSIQGGNSPLHF TRBV19 TRBD1 . TRBJ1-6
TGTGCCAGCAGCGTAGTCGGGACAGGCGTGAACACCGGGGAGCTGTTTTTT CASSVVGTGVNTGELFF TRBV9 TRBD1 . TRBJ2-2
TGTGCCAGCACCACCGGGACAGGGAGCAATCAGCCCCAGCATTTT CASTTGTGSNQPQHF TRBV2 TRBD1 . TRBJ1-5
TGTGCCATCAGTCGTACTCAACAGGGAAACACCATATATTTT CAISRTQQGNTIYF TRBV10-3 . . TRBJ1-3
TGTGCCAGCAGTTCCACTAGCCGGGCAGGGAACTCCTACGAGCAGTACTTC CASSSTSRAGNSYEQYF TRBV6-2/TRBV6-3 . . TRBJ2-7
TGTGCCAGCAGCTCAAGATCCGGGACAGGGGGCACTGAAGCTTTCTTT CASSSRSGTGGTEAFF TRBV7-9 TRBD1 . TRBJ1-1
TGTGCCAGTCATATGCGGGGAAGCTCCTACAATGAGCAGTTCTTC CASHMRGSSYNEQFF TRBV7-3 . . TRBJ2-1
TGCGCCAGCAGCCGCGGCGACGGAAAGGGGGACAGGGGGCGTAGTGGTGGCTACACCTTC CASSRGDGKGDRGRSGGYTF TRBV4-1 TRBD1 . TRBJ1-2
TGTGCCAGCAAACTAACTGAGGGACTAGTCTCACCCCTCCACTTT CASKLTEGLVSPLHF TRBV27 . . TRBJ1-6
TGTGCCAGCAGCGAACAGGGGAACCAAGAGACCCAGTACTTC CASSEQGNQETQYF TRBV28 TRBD1 . TRBJ2-5
TGTGCCAGCAGCTTAGCGACAACTAATCAGCCCCAGCATTTT CASSLATTNQPQHF TRBV7-2 . once TRBJ1-5
TGTGCCAGCAGCTTAGATCCTAGCGGTTCCTACGAGCAGTACTTC CASSLDPSGSYEQYF TRBV7-6 TRBD2 . TRBJ2-7
TGTGCCAGCGGGGGGACTCCGTTCCACGAGCAGTACTTC CASGGTPFHEQYF TRBV6-1 . . TRBJ2-7
TGTGCCAGCAGTTCGGACAGGGGGGCTGGAAACACCATATATTTT CASSSDRGAGNTIYF TRBV2 TRBD1 . TRBJ1-3
TGTGCCAGCAGTCGCCTCTATGGCACTGAAGCTTTCTTT CASSRLYGTEAFF TRBV6-5 . . TRBJ1-1
TGTGCCAGTAAAACAGGGGGCTTACAGCCCCAGCATTTT CASKTGGLQPQHF TRBV19 TRBD1 . TRBJ1-5
TGTGCCAGCAGTTTGATGGGACAGGGGGTAGGAAGCAATCAGCCCCAGCATTTT CASSLMGQGVGSNQPQHF TRBV28 TRBD1 . TRBJ1-5
TGTGCCAGAAGCTCGGGGACTAGCGACGAGCAGTACTTC CARSSGTSDEQYF TRBV5-3 TRBD2 . TRBJ2-7
TGTGCCAGCAGCCTACAACAGGGGAAGCAGTATTTT CASSLQQGKQYF TRBV12-3/TRBV12-4 TRBD1 . TRBJ2-3
TGTGCCTCGGGGGGCCGGGAGACCCAGTACTTC CASGGRETQYF TRBV3-1/TRBV3-2 . . TRBJ2-5
TGTGCCAGCAGCCTCGACGGGCATCCGGGGGCTAATGAAAAACTGTTTTTT CASSLDGHPGANEKLFF TRBV7-9 . . TRBJ1-4
TGTGCCATCAGTGAAGGGACAGGAAGTTCACCCCTCCACTTT CAISEGTGSSPLHF TRBV10-3 TRBD1 many TRBJ1-6
TGTGCCAGCAGCTTAGGGGCGGGAGAAGCTTTCTTT CASSLGAGEAFF TRBV7-9 . . TRBJ1-1
TGTGCCAGCAGTGAAGCTGGGCGTCGGCAGCAGTACTTC CASSEAGRRQQYF TRBV6-1 . . TRBJ2-7
TGTGCCAGCAGTCCCGGGACAGGGTCATCACCCCTCCACTTT CASSPGTGSSPLHF TRBV28 TRBD1 . TRBJ1-6
TGTGCCAGCAGCACCCTAGGGGCTAGCGGGGTGGAGACCCAGTACTTC CASSTLGASGVETQYF TRBV7-2 TRBD2 . TRBJ2-5
TGTGCCAGCAGTTTCCGGGACAGGGGTCTTTACGAGCAGTACTTC CASSFRDRGLYEQYF TRBV6-5 TRBD1 once TRBJ2-7
TGTGCCACCTCGGGACAGGCGAACAATGAGCAGTTCTTC CATSGQANNEQFF TRBV5-4 TRBD1 . TRBJ2-1
TGTGCCAGCTCACTTTCAGGGGGCCGGGGGACTGAAGCTTTCTTT CASSLSGGRGTEAFF TRBV18 TRBD1 . TRBJ1-1
TGTGCCAGCAGCCGGGGGGTACCCATGACTGGGGAGCTGTTTTTT CASSRGVPMTGELFF TRBV5-8 TRBD2 . TRBJ2-2
TGCGCCAGCAGCCAATCCCGTGGAGGTGAAAAACTGTTTTTT CASSQSRGGEKLFF TRBV4-3 . . TRBJ1-4
TGTGCCAGCAGCCATCAGGGCTTTTATGGCTACACCTTC CASSHQGFYGYTF TRBV7-2 . . TRBJ1-2
TGTGCCAGCAGCTTAGCGGGGACAGGGTTACGAAGCACTGAAGCTTTCTTT CASSLAGTGLRSTEAFF TRBV7-2 TRBD1 . TRBJ1-1
TGTGCCAGCAGCTTATTCGGGACTAGCGGGAATGAGCAGTTCTTC CASSLFGTSGNEQFF TRBV7-8 TRBD2 . TRBJ2-1
TGTGCCAGTAGGAACAGGGAAGATAGCAATCAGCCCCAGCATTTT CASRNREDSNQPQHF TRBV19 . . TRBJ1-5
TGTGCCAGCAGATACCCGGGACAGCCAAACACTGAAGCTTTCTTT CASRYPGQPNTEAFF TRBV28 TRBD1 . TRBJ1-1
TGTGCCAGCAGCTCATTACCGGGACAGGGTTGGAGGACTGAAGCTTTCTTT CASSSLPGQGWRTEAFF TRBV7-8 TRBD1 once TRBJ1-1
TGTGCCAGCAGTTTGTCTAGCGGGAATAACTACAATGAGCAGTTCTTC CASSLSSGNNYNEQFF TRBV28 TRBD2 . TRBJ2-1
TGCAGCGTTGAAGGGGCAGGGGGCGCTAAAACTGAAGCTTTCTTT CSVEGAGGAKTEAFF TRBV29-1 TRBD1 few TRBJ1-1
TGTGCCAGCAGCCTTATCTGGGGGACAGGGGCATCCGGGGAGCTGTTTTTT CASSLIWGTGASGELFF TRBV3-1/TRBV3-2 TRBD1 . TRBJ2-2
TGTGCCACCAGCGTTCCACAGAATAATTCACCCCTCCACTTT CATSVPQNNSPLHF TRBV15 . . TRBJ1-6
TGTGCCTGGAGTTCTAGCTTCTACAATGAGCAGTTCTTC CAWSSSFYNEQFF TRBV30 . . TRBJ2-1
TGTGCCAGCAGCGTCGGTGGCTACGAGCAGTACTTC CASSVGGYEQYF TRBV6-5 . . TRBJ2-7
TGTGCCAGCAGCTCGACAGGGGGTAGGGCCTACGAGCAGTACTTC CASSSTGGRAYEQYF TRBV7-8 TRBD1 . TRBJ2-7
TGTGCCAGCAGCTTCTACGCGGGACAGGGAAGCCACGAGCAGTACTTC CASSFYAGQGSHEQYF TRBV5-4 TRBD1 . TRBJ2-7
TGTGCCAGCAGCCCCCCGCGCGACAGGGGACACGAGCAGTACTTC CASSPPRDRGHEQYF TRBV11-2 TRBD1 . TRBJ2-7
TGTGCCAGTAGTATAGGCGTGACCGCTAGGGGCTACACCTTC CASSIGVTARGYTF TRBV19 . . TRBJ1-2
TGTGCCAGCAGCTCAATCAATGGCTACACCTTC CASSSINGYTF TRBV4-2 . . TRBJ1-2
TGTGCCAGCAGTACACTGCCGGGACAGGGGCAGGGCTACACCTTC CASSTLPGQGQGYTF TRBV27 TRBD1 . TRBJ1-2
TGCGCCAGCAGTGAGTCGGAGGCAGGGGGCGCGGGAGGGACTGAAGCTTTCTTT CASSESEAGGAGGTEAFF TRBV10-1 TRBD1 . TRBJ1-1